One sample yielded the 17 T cell receptor beta chains listed below, sequenced in a study of early T cells in non-severe SARS-CoV-2 infection. Each CDR3 protein gets one entry after TCRdb re-called the 5' RACE reads with MiXCR. The data show 60,000 to 75,000 distinct CDR3 sequences, roughly 12% seen once. The specimen was whole blood, collected at baseline. These receptors all stem from an adult who was a healthcare worker with PCR-confirmed SARS-CoV-2 infection or an uninfected control (not recorded which).

This clonotype was counted between two and nine times. The chain combines TRBV20-1 with TRBJ2-3; 9 bases match TRBD2. The CDR3 length is 12 residues. After removal of 4 bases from V and 5 bases from J, the junction contained 1 base not matched to a gene. Germline lookup yields CDR1 DFQATT and CDR2 SNEGSKA (reference sequence). CDR3 residues: CSATSGEDTQYF. The CDR3 coding sequence is TGCAGTGCTACTAGCGGGGAAGATACGCAGTATTTT.

The chain recombines TRBV6-5 with TRBJ1-3, with D unclear. The V gene lost 2 bases and the J gene lost 4 bases, with 15 bases spanning the gap. This CDR3 is built from 16 residues. CDR1 MNHEY and CDR2 SVGAGI come from the germline V gene. The CDR3 protein is CASSYRSGAVGNTIYF. In DNA, the CDR3 is TGTGCCAGCAGTTACCGTTCGGGAGCTGTAGGAAACACCATATATTTT.

This clonotype showed up just a few times. The rearrangement uses TRBV6-5 and TRBJ1-2, with 10 bases aligning to TRBD1. The germline gives CDR1 MNHEY, CDR2 SVGAGI. This CDR3 comprises 13 residues. The V and J ends lost 6 bases and 3 bases, in that order; junction bases with no gene match: 1. CDR3 in DNA: TGTGCCAGCAGGACAGGGGGCGACTATGGCTACACCTTC. Amino acid sequence: CASRTGGDYGYTF.

Ten or more counts support this clonotype. V gene TRBV7-6 combines with J gene TRBJ2-7; D gene uncertain. This CDR3 contains 12 residues. Germline V gene data show CDR1 as SGHVS and CDR2 as FNYEAQ. V was pared by 5 bases and J by 2 bases, with 7 bases between. CDR3 amino acids: CASSPGPYEQYF. CDR3 sequence (DNA): TGTGCCAGCAGCCCTGGTCCCTACGAGCAGTACTTC. Filled out from reference TRBV7-6 and TRBJ2-7, the complete variable domain reads GAGVSQSPRYKVTKRGQDVALRCDPISGHVSLYWYRQALGQGPEFLTYFNYEAQQDKSGLPNDRFSAERPEGSISTLTIQRTEQRDSAMYRCASSPGPYEQYFGPGTRLTVT.

This clonotype has a handful of counts. This chain uses TRBV13 with TRBJ1-6, with 7 positions matching TRBD1. The CDR3 loop spans 16 amino acids. Germline V gene data show CDR1 as PRHDT and CDR2 as FYEKMQ (reference sequence). The V segment lost 8 bases and the J segment 2 bases; nucleotides outside the gene matches: 9. CDR3 coding DNA: TGTGCCAGCGGCGGACAGGCTGGGGCCTATAATTCACCCCTCCACTTT. It specifies CASGGQAGAYNSPLHF.

This clonotype was counted between two and nine times. J is TRBJ1-1 and V is TRBV20-1; perhaps TRBD1 as D (6 bases). The CDR3 consists of 14 residues. The germline V gene has CDR1 DFQATT and CDR2 SNEGSKA (reference sequence). Trimming pared 0 bases from V and 1 base from J, leaving 9 bases between. The CDR3 is CSARDSRGNTEAFF. The CDR3 region has the DNA TGCAGTGCTAGAGATAGCAGGGGGAACACTGAAGCTTTCTTT.

This clonotype came up a few times. This chain connects TRBV3-1 to TRBJ1-2; D unclear. This CDR3 spans 16 amino acids. With 0 bases removed from V and 4 bases from J, the gap between germline ends came to 15 bases. Germline lookup yields CDR1 LGHDT and CDR2 YNNKEL (reference sequence). CDR3 in amino acids: CASSQDTRRISYGYTF. In DNA, the CDR3 is TGTGCCAGCAGCCAAGACACCCGACGAATTTCCTATGGCTACACCTTC.

The chain joins TRBV2 to TRBJ1-1, with TRBD1 matching over 11 bases. Germline loops: CDR1 SNHLY, CDR2 FYNNEI. V dropped 4 bases and J dropped 5; count of bases not matched to a gene: 15. The CDR3 is 18 residues long. CDR3 sequence (DNA): TGTGCCAGCAGTGGACCCCTAGGACAGGGGGCTTTACTGACTGAAGCTTTCTTT. Amino acid sequence: CASSGPLGQGALLTEAFF. The whole variable domain, remainder taken from reference TRBV2 and TRBJ1-1, is EPEVTQTPSHQVTQMGQEVILRCVPISNHLYFYWYRQILGQKVEFLVSFYNNEISEKSEIFDDQFSVERPDGSNFTLKIRSTKLEDSAMYFCASSGPLGQGALLTEAFFGQGTRLTVV.

The J gene is TRBJ1-3, the V gene TRBV6-1, with unresolved D. There are 16 residues in the CDR3. The V end was cut by 2 bases, the J end by 0 bases, with 11 bases between. Germline V gene sequence: CDR1 MNHNS, CDR2 SASEGT. The DNA for the CDR3 is TGTGCCAGCAGTGAATCGTCAGTTAACTCTGGAAACACCATATATTTT. Its translation is CASSESSVNSGNTIYF.

The table lists this clonotype with a few counts. This sequence joins TRBV12-3 or TRBV12-4 and TRBJ2-1, with a possible D match to TRBD1 (6 bases). V dropped 7 bases and J dropped 12 bases, with 25 bases sitting between them. The CDR3 loop spans 15 amino acids. Here the CDR3 reads CASTPGRLQGTGQFF. The DNA for the CDR3 is TGTGCCAGCACTCCAGGTCGATTACAGGGTACCGGGCAGTTCTTC.

The sample holds many counts of this clonotype. In DNA, the CDR3 is TGTGCCAGCAGCATACCCGGTAATCCTGGCGGCTACACCTTC. Amino acids: CASSIPGNPGGYTF. The rearrangement joins TRBV7-2 to TRBJ1-2; the D is unclear. Germline-derived CDR1 and CDR2 are SGHTA and FQGNSA. Trimming took off 5 bases at V and 8 bases at J, with 18 bases between the two ends. CDR3 size: 14 residues.

This clonotype was found a few times. The rearrangement uses TRBV6-6 and TRBJ2-1; 16 positions agree with TRBD2. The germline CDR1 and CDR2 sequences are MNHNY and SVGAGI (reference sequence). Germline trimming cut 6 bases from V and 4 bases from J; bases unmatched to any gene: 9. CDR3 length: 18 amino acids. The chain's CDR3 is CASSPGTSGRASYNEQFF. The CDR3 nucleotides are TGTGCCAGCAGCCCCGGGACTAGCGGGAGGGCCTCTTACAATGAGCAGTTCTTC.

This clonotype was recorded a few times. The chain links TRBV7-8 to TRBJ2-7; 10 positions match TRBD2. Trimming took 3 bases from V and 7 from J; bases not matched to a gene: 9. CDR1 and CDR2 (germline): SGHVS, FQNEAQ. This CDR3 contains 15 residues. Here the CDR3 DNA reads TGTGCCAGCAGCTTTAGTCTAGCGGGAGCGGGGGAGCAGTACTTC. Translation gives CASSFSLAGAGEQYF.

This clonotype was counted many times. The genes are TRBV12-3 or TRBV12-4 and TRBJ2-7; 9 positions match TRBD2. The J segment lost 3 bases and the V segment lost 10 bases, leaving 7 bases of the junction unmatched. The CDR3 length is 13 residues. CDR3 nucleotide sequence: TGTGCCACCAGAGGCGGGAGGGACTACGAGCAGTACTTC. Its protein is CATRGGRDYEQYF.

This clonotype was seen only a few times. The rearrangement joins TRBV20-1 to TRBJ1-1; no reliable D call. The germline V gene encodes CDR1 DFQATT and CDR2 SNEGSKA (reference sequence). Trimming took off 6 bases at V and 1 base at J, with 9 bases between the two ends. The length of the CDR3 is 12 residues. This CDR3 reads CSASGKNTEAFF. The DNA for the CDR3 is TGCAGTGCCTCCGGGAAGAACACTGAAGCTTTCTTT.

The V gene is TRBV29-1, the J gene TRBJ2-1; the match to TRBD2 covers 14 bases. The CDR3 consists of 15 residues. The ends lost 3 bases at V and 6 bases at J; junction bases unmatched: 4. Germline CDR1 SQVTM, CDR2 ANQGSEA. The CDR3 sequence is CSVDPTSGGANEQFF. CDR3 bases: TGCAGCGTTGATCCGACTAGCGGGGGGGCCAATGAGCAGTTCTTC.

There are many counts of this clonotype. V is TRBV4-2 and J is TRBJ2-5; no clear D gene. CDR1 is LGHNA, CDR2 YNFKEQ, per germline. The V gene lost 1 base and the J gene lost 1 base, with 16 bases spanning the gap. The CDR3 is made up of 17 amino acids. The CDR3 DNA reads TGTGCCAGCAGCCAAGGGGCTGGGTCTCCAATCCAAGAGACCCAGTACTTC. It encodes CASSQGAGSPIQETQYF.